This T cell receptor (beta chain) was profiled in a study of graft-versus-host responses after intestinal transplantation. Sequencing used immunoSEQ multiplex PCR; TCRdb keeps in-frame clones, though not all of them. The table lists approximately 58,000 clones, 85% to 90% of them singletons. This CDR3 has 18 amino acids. This clone has only one observation. This sequence originates from a human patient who received an intestinal transplant, so some T cells may come from the graft donor. The chain is built from TRBV21-1 and TRBJ1-1. TRBV21-1 is termed a pseudogene. Sequences were derived from PBMCs, sampled 26 days after transplant. DNA of the CDR3: TGTGCCAGCAGCAAAGCTCGGGGGGCGGTAAGCGGGAACACTGAAGCTTTCTTT. Translating gives CASSKARGAVSGNTEAFF.